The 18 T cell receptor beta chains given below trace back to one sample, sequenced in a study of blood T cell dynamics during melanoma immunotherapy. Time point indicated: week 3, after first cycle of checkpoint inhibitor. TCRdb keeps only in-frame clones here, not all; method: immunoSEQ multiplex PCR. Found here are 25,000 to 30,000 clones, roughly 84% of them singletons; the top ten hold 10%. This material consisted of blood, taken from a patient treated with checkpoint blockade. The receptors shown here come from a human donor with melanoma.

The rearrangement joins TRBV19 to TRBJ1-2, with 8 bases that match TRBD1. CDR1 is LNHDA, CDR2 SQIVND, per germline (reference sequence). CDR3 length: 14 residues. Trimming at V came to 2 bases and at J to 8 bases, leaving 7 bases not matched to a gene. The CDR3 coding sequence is TGTGCCAGTAGTATATCGACAGGGGCACGGGGCTACACCTTC. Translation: CASSISTGARGYTF.

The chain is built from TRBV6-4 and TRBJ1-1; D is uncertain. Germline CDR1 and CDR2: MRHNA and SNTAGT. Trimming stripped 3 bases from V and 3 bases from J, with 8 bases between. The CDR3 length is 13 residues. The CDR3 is CASSEQRDTEAFF. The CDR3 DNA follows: TGTGCCAGCAGTGAACAAAGAGACACTGAAGCTTTCTTT.

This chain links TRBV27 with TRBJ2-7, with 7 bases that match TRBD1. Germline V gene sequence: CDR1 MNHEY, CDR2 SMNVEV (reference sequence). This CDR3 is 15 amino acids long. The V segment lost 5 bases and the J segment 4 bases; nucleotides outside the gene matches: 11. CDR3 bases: TGTGCCAGCAGTGCAACCGGGACAGTAACTTACGAGCAGTACTTC. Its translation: CASSATGTVTYEQYF.

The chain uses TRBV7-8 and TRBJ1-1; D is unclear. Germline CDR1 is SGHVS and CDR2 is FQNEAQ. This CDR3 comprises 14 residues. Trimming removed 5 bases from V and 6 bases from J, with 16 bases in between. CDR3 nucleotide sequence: TGTGCCAGCAGCGGCAGCGCTCGGGTACCTGAAGCTTTCTTT. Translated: CASSGSARVPEAFF.

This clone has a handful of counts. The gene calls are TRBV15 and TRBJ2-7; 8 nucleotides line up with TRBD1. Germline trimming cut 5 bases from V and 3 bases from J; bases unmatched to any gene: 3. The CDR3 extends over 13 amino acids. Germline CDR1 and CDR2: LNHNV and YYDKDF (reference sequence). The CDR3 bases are TGTGCCACCAGCCCGGACAGGGACTACGAGCAGTACTTC. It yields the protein CATSPDRDYEQYF.

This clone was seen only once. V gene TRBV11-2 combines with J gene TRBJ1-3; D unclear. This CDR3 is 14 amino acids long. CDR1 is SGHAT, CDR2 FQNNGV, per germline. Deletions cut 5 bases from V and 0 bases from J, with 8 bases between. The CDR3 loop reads CASSDGFSGNTIYF. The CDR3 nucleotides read TGTGCCAGCAGCGACGGATTCTCTGGAAACACCATATATTTT.

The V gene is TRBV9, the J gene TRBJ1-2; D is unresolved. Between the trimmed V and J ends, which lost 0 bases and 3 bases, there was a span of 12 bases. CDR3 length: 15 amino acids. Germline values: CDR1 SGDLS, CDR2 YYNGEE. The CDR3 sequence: CASSVAWQAHYGYTF. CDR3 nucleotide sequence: TGTGCCAGCAGCGTAGCGTGGCAGGCCCACTATGGCTACACCTTC.

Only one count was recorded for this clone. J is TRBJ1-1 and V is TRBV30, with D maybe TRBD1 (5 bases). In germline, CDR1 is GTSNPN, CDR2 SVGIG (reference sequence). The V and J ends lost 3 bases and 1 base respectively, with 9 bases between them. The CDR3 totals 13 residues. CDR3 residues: CAWRGDGNTEAFF. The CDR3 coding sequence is TGTGCCTGGAGAGGGGATGGGAACACTGAAGCTTTCTTT.

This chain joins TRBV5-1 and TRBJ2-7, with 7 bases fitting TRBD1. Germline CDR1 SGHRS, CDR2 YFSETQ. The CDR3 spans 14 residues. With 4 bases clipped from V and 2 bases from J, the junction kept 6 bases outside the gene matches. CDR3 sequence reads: CASSQGDRAYEQYF. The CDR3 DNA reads TGCGCCAGCAGCCAGGGGGACAGAGCCTACGAGCAGTACTTC.

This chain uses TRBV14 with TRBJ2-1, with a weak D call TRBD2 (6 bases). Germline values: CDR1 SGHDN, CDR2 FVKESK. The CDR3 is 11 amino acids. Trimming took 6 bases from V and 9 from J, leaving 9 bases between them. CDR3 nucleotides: TGTGCCAGCAGTCACGGGAGTGAGCAGTTCTTC. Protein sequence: CASSHGSEQFF.

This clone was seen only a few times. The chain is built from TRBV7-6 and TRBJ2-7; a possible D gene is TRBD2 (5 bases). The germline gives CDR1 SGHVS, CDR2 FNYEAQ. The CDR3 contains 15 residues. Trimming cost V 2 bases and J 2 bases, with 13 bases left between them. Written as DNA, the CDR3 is TGTGCCAGCAGCTTAACGGGATATCCCCCCTACGAGCAGTACTTC. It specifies CASSLTGYPPYEQYF.

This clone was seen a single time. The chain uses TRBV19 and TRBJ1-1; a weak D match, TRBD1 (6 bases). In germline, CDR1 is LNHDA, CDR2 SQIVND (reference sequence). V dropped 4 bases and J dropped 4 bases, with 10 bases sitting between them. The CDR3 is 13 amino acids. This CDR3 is CASSRGQATEAFF. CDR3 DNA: TGTGCCAGTAGTAGGGGGCAGGCCACTGAAGCTTTCTTT.

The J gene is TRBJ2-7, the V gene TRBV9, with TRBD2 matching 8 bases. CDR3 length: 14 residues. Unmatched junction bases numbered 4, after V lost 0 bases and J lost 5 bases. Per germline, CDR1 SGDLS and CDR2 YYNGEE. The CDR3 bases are TGTGCCAGCAGCGTAGGCGGGGGGAAAAACGAGCAGTACTTC. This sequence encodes CASSVGGGKNEQYF.

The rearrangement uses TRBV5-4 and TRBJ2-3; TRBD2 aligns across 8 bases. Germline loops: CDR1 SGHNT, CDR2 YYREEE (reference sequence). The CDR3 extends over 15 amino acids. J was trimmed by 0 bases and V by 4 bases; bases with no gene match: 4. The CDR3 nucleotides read TGTGCCAGCAGCCGACTAGCGTCTAGCACAGATACGCAGTATTTT. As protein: CASSRLASSTDTQYF.

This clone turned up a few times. CDR3: CASSPYRVEQYF. CDR3 DNA: TGCGCCAGCAGCCCTTATAGGGTCGAGCAGTACTTC. J is TRBJ2-7 and V is TRBV10-2, with D unclear. V lost 6 bases, J lost 6 bases, and 12 bases lay in between. Germline CDR1 and CDR2: WSHSY and SAAADI. This CDR3 region has 12 residues.

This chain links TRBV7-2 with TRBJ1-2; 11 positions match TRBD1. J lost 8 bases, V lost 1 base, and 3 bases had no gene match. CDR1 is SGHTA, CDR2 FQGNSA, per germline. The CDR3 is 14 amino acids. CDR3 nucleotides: TGTGCCAGCAGCTTAGGGACAGGGGGCTGGGGCTACACCTTC. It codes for CASSLGTGGWGYTF.

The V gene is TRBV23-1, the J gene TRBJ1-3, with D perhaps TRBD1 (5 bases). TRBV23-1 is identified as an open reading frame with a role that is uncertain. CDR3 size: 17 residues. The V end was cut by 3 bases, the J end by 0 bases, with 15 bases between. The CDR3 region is CASSHSKRGPSGNTIYF. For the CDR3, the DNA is TGCGCCAGCAGTCACTCTAAGAGGGGTCCCTCTGGAAACACCATATATTTT.

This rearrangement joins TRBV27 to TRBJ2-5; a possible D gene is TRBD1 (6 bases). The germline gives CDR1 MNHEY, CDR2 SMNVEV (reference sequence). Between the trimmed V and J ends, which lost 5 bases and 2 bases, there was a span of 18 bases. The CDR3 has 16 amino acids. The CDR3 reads CASSAIGSDRQETQYF. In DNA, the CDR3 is TGTGCCAGCAGTGCCATAGGGTCGGACAGACAAGAGACCCAGTACTTC.